The rows below give T cell receptor beta chains drawn from one sample of a study of CD4+ T cells in melanoma. Sequenced by immunoSEQ multiplex PCR; TCRdb stores in-frame clones only, minus some. The table records about 11,000 clones, 66% of them present only once. The material sequenced was cells from a culture (not recorded whether cultured in vitro). The receptors shown here come from a human donor with melanoma. Each CDR3 is given with its conserved first and last residue. Fields, in order: D gene, J gene, V gene, clone size, CDR3 length, CDR3 DNA, CDR3 protein. A D gene is named only where the DNA matches it firmly. The size of a clone is reported for some rows only, either as once, few or many, or as a class for expanded clones.

d_call: NA; j_call: TRBJ1-5; v_call: TRBV4-1; clone_size: NA; cdr3_length: 15; cdr3_nt: TGCGCCAGCAGCCAAGATCGGCCTAGGGAACAGCCCCAGCATTTT; cdr3_aa: CASSQDRPREQPQHF
d_call: NA; j_call: TRBJ2-1; v_call: TRBV12-5; clone_size: NA; cdr3_length: 13; cdr3_nt: TGTGCTAGTGGTTTGCCCTGGACGATGGAGCAGTTCTTC; cdr3_aa: CASGLPWTMEQFF
d_call: NA; j_call: TRBJ2-7; v_call: TRBV19; clone_size: NA; cdr3_length: 13; cdr3_nt: TGTGCCAGTAGTATACGGGGTACCTACGAGCAGTACTTC; cdr3_aa: CASSIRGTYEQYF
d_call: TRBD1; j_call: TRBJ2-3; v_call: TRBV7-3; clone_size: NA; cdr3_length: 16; cdr3_nt: TGTGCCAGCAGCTTACGAGACAGGGTAAGCACAGATACGCAGTATTTT; cdr3_aa: CASSLRDRVSTDTQYF
d_call: NA; j_call: TRBJ1-3; v_call: TRBV7-6; clone_size: NA; cdr3_length: 15; cdr3_nt: TGTGCCAGCAGCTGGGGGGGGCAATCAGGAAACACCATATATTTT; cdr3_aa: CASSWGGQSGNTIYF
d_call: NA; j_call: TRBJ1-1; v_call: TRBV9; clone_size: few; cdr3_length: 14; cdr3_nt: TGTGCCAGCAGCAATCGAGCAGAAAATTCTGAAGCTTTCTTT; cdr3_aa: CASSNRAENSEAFF
d_call: NA; j_call: TRBJ1-2; v_call: TRBV7-9; clone_size: NA; cdr3_length: 15; cdr3_nt: TGTGCCAGCAGCTTGGGCAGAGAGTTCAAGGATGGCTACACCTTC; cdr3_aa: CASSLGREFKDGYTF
d_call: TRBD1; j_call: TRBJ1-1; v_call: TRBV6-6; clone_size: NA; cdr3_length: 11; cdr3_nt: TGTGCCAGCTACGACAGGGGGCAAGCTTTCTTT; cdr3_aa: CASYDRGQAFF
d_call: TRBD2; j_call: TRBJ2-5; v_call: TRBV11-2; clone_size: few; cdr3_length: 18; cdr3_nt: TGTGCCAGCAGCTTAGAGGCTAGCGGGGGGGCAACTAGAAAGACCCAGTACTTC; cdr3_aa: CASSLEASGGATRKTQYF
d_call: TRBD1; j_call: TRBJ1-4; v_call: TRBV7-9; clone_size: NA; cdr3_length: 14; cdr3_nt: TGTGCCAGCAGCCCCGGGACAGGGAGGGAAAAACTGTTTTTT; cdr3_aa: CASSPGTGREKLFF
d_call: NA; j_call: TRBJ1-1; v_call: TRBV10-1; clone_size: few; cdr3_length: 15; cdr3_nt: TGCGCCAGCAGCGCCGCCCGAAGGGGAGACACTGAAGCTTTCTTT; cdr3_aa: CASSAARRGDTEAFF
d_call: NA; j_call: TRBJ2-5; v_call: TRBV7-8; clone_size: NA; cdr3_length: 13; cdr3_nt: TGTGCCAGCAGCCAACAGGGACTGGGGACCCAGTACTTC; cdr3_aa: CASSQQGLGTQYF
d_call: NA; j_call: TRBJ2-1; v_call: TRBV5-4; clone_size: few; cdr3_length: 17; cdr3_nt: TGTGCCAGCAGCCCTCGGGTGGTGGGGACAAAACGCGATGAGCAGTTCTTC; cdr3_aa: CASSPRVVGTKRDEQFF
d_call: NA; j_call: TRBJ1-4; v_call: TRBV7-9; clone_size: NA; cdr3_length: 18; cdr3_nt: TGTGCCAGCAGCGCCAACCTGGGACGGAGGGTCGCCAATGAAAAACTGTTTTTT; cdr3_aa: CASSANLGRRVANEKLFF
d_call: NA; j_call: TRBJ1-1; v_call: TRBV7-7; clone_size: medium-sized; cdr3_length: 13; cdr3_nt: TGTGCTAGCAGCAGAGACAGAGGCACTGAAGCTTTCTTT; cdr3_aa: CASSRDRGTEAFF
d_call: NA; j_call: TRBJ1-3; v_call: TRBV4-1; clone_size: NA; cdr3_length: 14; cdr3_nt: TGCGCCAGCACACCCCTAGTCTCTGGAAACACCATATATTTT; cdr3_aa: CASTPLVSGNTIYF
d_call: NA; j_call: TRBJ1-1; v_call: TRBV6-6; clone_size: few; cdr3_length: 16; cdr3_nt: TGTGCCAGCAGTTACTCGCCACGGGGAGGGAACACTGAAGCTTTCTTT; cdr3_aa: CASSYSPRGGNTEAFF
d_call: NA; j_call: TRBJ1-4; v_call: TRBV6-1; clone_size: NA; cdr3_length: 13; cdr3_nt: TGTGCCAGCAGTCCGTTGGGAGGAGGAAAACTGTTTTTT; cdr3_aa: CASSPLGGGKLFF
d_call: NA; j_call: TRBJ1-2; v_call: TRBV19; clone_size: NA; cdr3_length: 19; cdr3_nt: TGTGCCAGTAGTATAGATCCGGCCAGATGGGTCGGAGCTAACTATGGCTACACCTTC; cdr3_aa: CASSIDPARWVGANYGYTF
d_call: NA; j_call: TRBJ1-1; v_call: TRBV5-1; clone_size: few; cdr3_length: 14; cdr3_nt: TGCGCCAGCAGCTTGGAAGGCCCGAACACTGAAGCTTTCTTT; cdr3_aa: CASSLEGPNTEAFF
d_call: NA; j_call: TRBJ2-7; v_call: TRBV6-6; clone_size: NA; cdr3_length: 11; cdr3_nt: TGTGCCAGCAGTTATCGGACTGAGCAGTACTTC; cdr3_aa: CASSYRTEQYF
d_call: NA; j_call: TRBJ2-7; v_call: TRBV5-1; clone_size: NA; cdr3_length: 16; cdr3_nt: TGCGCCAGCAGCCAGACGCTAACAGCTGGTGACTACGAGCAGTACTTC; cdr3_aa: CASSQTLTAGDYEQYF
d_call: TRBD1; j_call: TRBJ2-1; v_call: TRBV6-5; clone_size: NA; cdr3_length: 14; cdr3_nt: TGTGCCAGCGCGAGGGACAGTACCTACAATGAGCAGTTCTTC; cdr3_aa: CASARDSTYNEQFF
d_call: NA; j_call: TRBJ1-1; v_call: TRBV15; clone_size: few; cdr3_length: 15; cdr3_nt: TGTGCCACCAGCAGAGATGGGACCGCGAACACTGAAGCTTTCTTT; cdr3_aa: CATSRDGTANTEAFF
d_call: NA; j_call: TRBJ1-3; v_call: TRBV27; clone_size: NA; cdr3_length: 15; cdr3_nt: TGTGCCAGCAGTGCCACAGGAGCCTCTGGAAACACCATATATTTT; cdr3_aa: CASSATGASGNTIYF
d_call: NA; j_call: TRBJ1-1; v_call: TRBV7-9; clone_size: once; cdr3_length: 17; cdr3_nt: TGTGCCAGCAGCTCCCGCGGCATGTGGGACATGAACACTGAAGCTTTCTTT; cdr3_aa: CASSSRGMWDMNTEAFF
d_call: TRBD1; j_call: TRBJ2-7; v_call: TRBV5-1; clone_size: NA; cdr3_length: 13; cdr3_nt: TGCGCCAGCAGGCCCATTACAGGGGTCGAGCAGTACTTC; cdr3_aa: CASRPITGVEQYF
d_call: NA; j_call: TRBJ1-6; v_call: TRBV6-5; clone_size: NA; cdr3_length: 14; cdr3_nt: TGTGCCAGCAGTTACTCGGCCGGGGGCGAAGCCCTCCACTTT; cdr3_aa: CASSYSAGGEALHF
d_call: NA; j_call: TRBJ2-3; v_call: TRBV1; clone_size: NA; cdr3_length: 14; cdr3_nt: TGCACCAGCAGCCAAGATCGCGGGGGAGATACGCAGTATTTT; cdr3_aa: CTSSQDRGGDTQYF
d_call: NA; j_call: TRBJ1-1; v_call: TRBV7-9; clone_size: few; cdr3_length: 12; cdr3_nt: TGTGCCAGCGGTCTGCCGAACACTGAAGCTTTCTTT; cdr3_aa: CASGLPNTEAFF
d_call: NA; j_call: TRBJ2-7; v_call: TRBV7-2; clone_size: NA; cdr3_length: 13; cdr3_nt: TGTGCCAGCAGGAAAGACAGGAACTACGAGCAGTACTTC; cdr3_aa: CASRKDRNYEQYF
d_call: NA; j_call: TRBJ2-2; v_call: TRBV11-2; clone_size: NA; cdr3_length: 15; cdr3_nt: TGTGCCAGCAGCTTCAAGGGAAGGGACACCGGGGAGCTGTTTTTT; cdr3_aa: CASSFKGRDTGELFF